The T cell receptor beta chain under discussion was sequenced for a study of cytomegalovirus exposure and HLA in healthy donors. Overall study results and limits: High specificity and sensitivity for cytomegalovirus status were reported for the classifier. A later analysis reportedly identified an Asian-associated ancestry cluster as carrying fewer N-insertions than the approximately 710-donor mean. In a later analysis, the majority of CMV-associated beta chains seemingly showed HLA restriction.

The PCR contained 60 Vbeta and 13 Jbeta primers. This table comes from immunoSEQ multiplex PCR, and its TCRdb copy is limited to in-frame clones, with some not included. The sample records roughly 180,000 clones, over 65% being singletons. The CDR3 is made up of 15 amino acids. Between the trimmed V and J ends, which lost 3 bases and 5 bases, there was a span of 16 bases. Germline CDR1 reads LNHDA; CDR2 reads SQIVND (reference sequence). Healthy bone marrow donors made up the donors. Of note for this clone: Its antigen is undetermined.

This sequence originates from a woman aged 60-75 years in good health and CMV-seropositive. V is TRBV19 and J is TRBJ1-1, with D perhaps TRBD1 (6 bases). The material sequenced was PBMCs. The CDR3 protein is CASSMTGASTTEAFF. In nucleotides, the CDR3 is TGTGCCAGTAGTATGACAGGCGCTTCGACGACTGAAGCTTTCTTT.